This TCR beta chain was captured in a study of identical twins. Study-wide points: Within twin pairs, the out-of-frame alpha sequences they shared showed excess low generation probability.

This clonotype has a handful of counts. The target antigen is unknown. Unmatched junction bases numbered 7, after V lost 3 bases and J lost 2 bases. The CDR3 has 16 residues. Germline CDR1 is SEHNR and CDR2 is FQNEAQ (reference sequence). TCRdb processed the 5' RACE reads anew with MiXCR; each CDR3 protein has one entry. The table includes some 760,000 distinct CDR3 sequences, approximately 18% detected once. These records were also assigned to another study, of T cells expressing NK-cell markers. As reported in that work: Sorting of alpha-beta TCR T cells alone was achieved in several experiments with an anti-gamma-delta TCR antibody.

The receptor was isolated from a woman aged 18 to 35 in good health. The sample was PBMCs. J is TRBJ2-5 and V is TRBV7-9; TRBD1 matches at 9 bases. This chain's CDR3 is CASSLGQGSPQETQYF. The CDR3 DNA reads TGTGCCAGCAGCTTGGGACAGGGTTCGCCTCAAGAGACCCAGTACTTC.